The next 8 T cell receptor beta chains were all read from a single sample in a study of T cell repertoires in cytomegalovirus infection. TCRdb re-derived calls from the reads in MiXCR, one entry per CDR3 protein. Here the sample spans under 300,000 distinct CDR3 sequences, 20% to 25% being singletons. Their specific antigens are unknown. This specimen was cultured PBMCs, taken from culture after CMV antigen stimulation. The origin of the receptors is a human donor in good health (CMV status not recorded). Some clones in this sample may be carry-over from other donors' samples.

The sample holds a few counts of this clonotype. The J gene is TRBJ2-5, the V gene TRBV5-6; tentatively, D is TRBD1 or TRBD2 (5 bases each). There are 13 residues in the CDR3. V lost 4 bases and J lost 2, with 9 bases in between. Germline CDR1 and CDR2: SGHDT and YYEEEE. CDR3 sequence: CASSPGAQETQYF. As DNA, the CDR3 is TGTGCCAGCAGCCCCGGGGCTCAAGAGACCCAGTACTTC.

This clonotype has at least ten counts. The chain has TRBV24-1 and TRBJ2-2; TRBD1 matches at 9 bases. The germline CDR1 and CDR2 sequences are KGHDR and SFDVKD. This CDR3 contains 16 residues. Trimming cost V 4 bases and J 4 bases; bases outside gene matches: 6. CDR3: CATSETGTGSTGELFF. The CDR3 nucleotides are TGTGCCACCAGTGAAACCGGGACAGGGAGCACCGGGGAGCTGTTTTTT.

Note on this clonotype: No DNA is shown, since the ends of the CDR3 on it are uncertain; the CDR3 is the one TCRdb lists. V gene TRBV27 combines with J gene TRBJ1-1. The CDR3 contains 13 residues when both ends are counted. Germline lookup yields CDR1 MNHEY and CDR2 SMNVEV (reference sequence). The CDR3 here is CASSSSMNTEAFF.

The chain uses TRBV4-2 and TRBJ2-4; D is perhaps TRBD1 (6 bases). This CDR3 has 18 amino acids. CDR1 and CDR2 (germline): LGHNA, YNFKEQ. V was pared by 1 base and J by 1 base, with 17 bases between. The CDR3 nucleotides read TGTGCCAGCAGCCAAGGGCCTGACACAGGGTTCGCCAAAAACATTCAGTACTTC. Protein: CASSQGPDTGFAKNIQYF.

This clonotype showed up many times. The chain joins TRBV11-2 to TRBJ1-1; D gene ambiguous. Trimming removed 1 base from V and 6 bases from J, with 6 bases in between. CDR1 SGHAT and CDR2 FQNNGV come from the germline V gene. The CDR3 sequence is 12 residues long. The CDR3 sequence: CASSLALAEAFF. As DNA, the CDR3 is TGTGCCAGCAGCTTAGCGTTGGCTGAAGCTTTCTTT.

Ten or more counts support this clonotype. The V gene is TRBV7-9, the J gene TRBJ2-7, with D hard to call. There are 12 residues in the CDR3. Germline V CDR1 and CDR2: SEHNR, FQNEAQ (reference sequence). V gave up 1 base and J gave up 1 base, with 2 bases separating them. The CDR3 DNA reads as TGTGCCAGCAGCTTAGGATCCTACGAGCAGTACTTC. Translated: CASSLGSYEQYF.

This chain links TRBV20-1 with TRBJ2-7; D is unclear. V lost 3 bases and J lost 4, with 16 bases in between. CDR3 length equals 14 residues. The germline V gene has CDR1 DFQATT and CDR2 SNEGSKA (reference sequence). The CDR3 DNA is TGCAGTGCTAGGGGCCCGGACCTTCTATACGAGCAGTACTTC. Translated: CSARGPDLLYEQYF.

With respect to this clonotype: One end of the junction is discordant with germline, which a read error may explain. V is TRBV18 and J is TRBJ1-2; no clear D. CDR3 length: 14 residues. Germline assignment: CDR1 KGHSH and CDR2 LQKENI. The CDR3 region has the DNA TGTGCCAGCTCAACAAATCCCGACTCCTATGGCAACACCTTC. It codes for CASSTNPDSYGNTF. Using reference TRBV18 and TRBJ1-2 for the parts outside the CDR3, the full variable domain is NAGVMQNPRHLVRRRGQEARLRCSPMKGHSHVYWYRQLPEEGLKFMVYLQKENIIDESGMPKERFSAEFPKEGPSILRIQQVVRGDSAAYFCASSTNPDSYGNTFGSGTRLTVV.